The 8 T cell receptor beta chains in this list originate from one sample, sequenced in a study of blood T cell repertoires in COVID-19. Repertoires were generated with immunoSEQ multiplex PCR, while TCRdb's copy carries only in-frame clones and drops some. Here the sample spans roughly 350,000 clones, roughly 90% being singletons. Sample: peripheral blood. The origin of the receptors is a woman between 70 and 85 years old with COVID-19, enrolled during active disease.

V gene TRBV27 combines with J gene TRBJ2-7; a possible D gene is TRBD1 (6 bases). The CDR3 length is 13 residues. The germline CDR1 and CDR2 sequences are MNHEY and SMNVEV (reference sequence). The germline V and J ends were trimmed by 8 bases and 1 base, with 12 bases remaining between them. The CDR3 here is CASLGQGSYEQYF. The DNA for the CDR3 is TGTGCCAGCCTTGGGCAGGGGTCCTACGAGCAGTACTTC.

This clone was counted a few times. The V gene is TRBV27, the J gene TRBJ1-5; tentatively, D is TRBD1 (5 bases). With 2 bases removed from V and 1 base from J, the gap between germline ends came to 12 bases. Per the germline V gene, CDR1 is MNHEY and CDR2 is SMNVEV (reference sequence). The length of the CDR3 is 16 residues. CDR3 residues: CASSLRGGRSNQPQHF. Here the CDR3 DNA reads TGTGCCAGCAGTTTAAGGGGAGGGAGGAGCAATCAGCCCCAGCATTTT.

This clone appeared once. This chain joins TRBV12-5 and TRBJ1-3, with 7 bases identical to TRBD1. The length of the CDR3 is 16 residues. The V gene end was trimmed by 4 bases and the J gene end by 4 bases; junction bases not matched to a gene: 10. Germline V lookup: CDR1 LGHNT, CDR2 FRNRAP. Here the CDR3 DNA reads TGTGCTAGTGGTTCTATTAGGGGGCTGGAAGGAAACACCATATATTTT. Its translation: CASGSIRGLEGNTIYF. Looking up the rest from reference TRBV12-5 and TRBJ1-3 gives the full variable domain: DARVTQTPRHKVTEMGQEVTMRCQPILGHNTVFWYRQTMMQGLELLAYFRNRAPLDDSGMPKDRFSAEMPDATLATLKIQPSEPRDSAVYFCASGSIRGLEGNTIYFGEGSWLTVV.

In the case of this clone: Other DNA sequences of this sample code for an identical CDR3. The genes are TRBV19 and TRBJ1-3; D unclear. This CDR3 contains 15 residues. Germline values: CDR1 LNHDA, CDR2 SQIVND (reference sequence). Deletions cut 2 bases from V and 0 bases from J, with 8 bases between. The CDR3 DNA is TGTGCCAGTAGTATATGGGCATCCTCTGGAAACACCATATATTTT. Amino acids: CASSIWASSGNTIYF.

The genes are TRBV7-9 and TRBJ1-2; D is unclear. CDR3 length: 13 residues. Germline V lookup: CDR1 SEHNR, CDR2 FQNEAQ (reference sequence). The ends were cut back, 3 bases at V and 6 bases at J, with 11 bases in the middle. CDR3 region: CASSFTKLNGYTF. CDR3 in DNA: TGTGCCAGCAGCTTTACTAAACTTAATGGCTACACCTTC.

V usage is TRBV19 and J usage is TRBJ2-2; 7 bases fit TRBD1. There are 14 residues in the CDR3. J gave up 3 bases and V 7 bases, and 5 bases lay outside the gene matches. Germline CDR1 and CDR2: LNHDA and SQIVND (reference sequence). The CDR3 sequence: CASNRDRDTGELFF. The CDR3 DNA follows: TGTGCCAGTAACCGGGACAGAGACACCGGGGAGCTGTTTTTT.

J is TRBJ1-1 and V is TRBV7-3, with 9 nucleotides matching TRBD1. With 2 bases clipped from V and 3 bases from J, the junction kept 10 bases outside the gene matches. This CDR3 region has 17 residues. Germline V gene lookup returns CDR1 SGHTA and CDR2 FQGTGA. The DNA for the CDR3 is TGTGCCAGCAGCTTATCAGGGGACAGGGTGTGGGACACTGAAGCTTTCTTT. Its translation: CASSLSGDRVWDTEAFF.

This chain joins TRBV29-1 and TRBJ1-3; D remains ambiguous. This CDR3 spans 12 amino acids. Germline V lookup: CDR1 SQVTM, CDR2 ANQGSEA. Trimming pared 5 bases from V and 4 bases from J, leaving 9 bases between. The CDR3 here is CSVYNYGNTIYF. The CDR3 coding sequence is TGCAGCGTTTACAACTACGGAAACACCATATATTTT.